This is a list of T cell receptor beta chains from one sample in a study of T-cell memory formation after mild COVID-19. TCRdb analysed the 5' RACE reads with MiXCR anew, one entry per CDR3 protein. The top ten hold about 13% of the sample, which has 350,000 to 450,000 distinct CDR3 sequences, around 27% seen once. Sequencing was carried out using PBMCs or a T cell subset sorted from them (not recorded which). All receptors come from an adult woman who had mild COVID-19 (a few samples of this study predate the infection). Cell type and time point are not known. The CDR3 runs from the conserved cysteine through the conserved F or W. Fields, in order: V gene, J gene, CDR3 protein.

V gene: TRBV12-3/TRBV12-4; J gene: TRBJ1-1; CDR3 protein: CASSWDRGDEAFF
V gene: TRBV6-2/TRBV6-3; J gene: TRBJ1-2; CDR3 protein: CASSYRQGVEGYTF
V gene: TRBV20-1; J gene: TRBJ1-1; CDR3 protein: CSVRDGNTEAFF
V gene: TRBV7-9; J gene: TRBJ2-1; CDR3 protein: CASSPPPGRNEQFF
V gene: TRBV28; J gene: TRBJ2-7; CDR3 protein: CASSFAQPGHEQYF
V gene: TRBV18; J gene: TRBJ2-7; CDR3 protein: CASSSTSGQGSYEQYF
V gene: TRBV24-1; J gene: TRBJ2-1; CDR3 protein: CATSDPGFSNEQFF
V gene: TRBV18; J gene: TRBJ2-5; CDR3 protein: CASSPKGGVQETQYF
V gene: TRBV7-9; J gene: TRBJ2-5; CDR3 protein: CASSLWDSQETQYF
V gene: TRBV7-9; J gene: TRBJ1-5; CDR3 protein: CASSSAVDQPQHF
V gene: TRBV3-1; J gene: TRBJ1-1; CDR3 protein: CASSQGGQGLLNTEAFF